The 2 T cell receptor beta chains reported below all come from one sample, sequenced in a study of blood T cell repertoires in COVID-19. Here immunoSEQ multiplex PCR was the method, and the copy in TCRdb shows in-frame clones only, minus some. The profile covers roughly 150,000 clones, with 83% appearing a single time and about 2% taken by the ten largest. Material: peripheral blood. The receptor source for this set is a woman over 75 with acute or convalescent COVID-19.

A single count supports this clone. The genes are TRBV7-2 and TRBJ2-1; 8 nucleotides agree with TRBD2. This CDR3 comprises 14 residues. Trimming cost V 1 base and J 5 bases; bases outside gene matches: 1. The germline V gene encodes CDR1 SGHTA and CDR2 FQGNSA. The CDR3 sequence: CASSLGLANNEQFF. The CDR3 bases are TGTGCCAGCAGCTTAGGACTAGCGAACAATGAGCAGTTCTTC.

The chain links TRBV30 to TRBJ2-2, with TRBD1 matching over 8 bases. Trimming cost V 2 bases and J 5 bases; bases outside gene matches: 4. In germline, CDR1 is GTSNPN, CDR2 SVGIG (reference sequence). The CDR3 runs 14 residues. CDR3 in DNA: TGTGCCTGGAGTCGGACAGGGTCTACCGGGGAGCTGTTTTTT. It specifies CAWSRTGSTGELFF.